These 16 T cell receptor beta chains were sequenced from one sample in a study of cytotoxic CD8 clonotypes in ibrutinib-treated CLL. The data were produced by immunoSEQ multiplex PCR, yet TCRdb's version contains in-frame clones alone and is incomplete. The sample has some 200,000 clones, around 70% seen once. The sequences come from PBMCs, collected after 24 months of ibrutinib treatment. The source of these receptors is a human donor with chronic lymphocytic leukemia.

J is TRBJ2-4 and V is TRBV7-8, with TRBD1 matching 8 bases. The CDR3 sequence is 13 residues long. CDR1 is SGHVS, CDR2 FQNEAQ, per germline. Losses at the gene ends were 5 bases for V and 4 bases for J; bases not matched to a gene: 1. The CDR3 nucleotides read TGTGCCAGCAGCGACAGGGGAAAAAACATTCAGTACTTC. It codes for CASSDRGKNIQYF.

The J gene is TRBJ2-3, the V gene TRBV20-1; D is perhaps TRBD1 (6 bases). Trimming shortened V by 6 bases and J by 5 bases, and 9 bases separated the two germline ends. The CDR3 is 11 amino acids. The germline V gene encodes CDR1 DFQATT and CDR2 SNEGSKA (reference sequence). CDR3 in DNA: TGCAGTGCGCCCAGGGGAGATACGCAGTATTTT. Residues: CSAPRGDTQYF.

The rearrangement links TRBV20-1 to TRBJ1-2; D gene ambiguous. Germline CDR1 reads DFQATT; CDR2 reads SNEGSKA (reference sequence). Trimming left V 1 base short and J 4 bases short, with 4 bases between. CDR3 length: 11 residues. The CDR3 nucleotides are TGCAGTGCTAGAGCCAGCTATGGCTACACCTTC. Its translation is CSARASYGYTF.

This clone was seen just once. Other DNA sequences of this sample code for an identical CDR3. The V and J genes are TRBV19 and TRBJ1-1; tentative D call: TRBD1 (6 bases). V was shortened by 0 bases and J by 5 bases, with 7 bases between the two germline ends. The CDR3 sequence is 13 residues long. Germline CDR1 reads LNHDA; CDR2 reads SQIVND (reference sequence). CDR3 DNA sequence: TGTGCCAGTAGTATAGATAGGGGGACTGAAGCTTTCTTT. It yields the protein CASSIDRGTEAFF.

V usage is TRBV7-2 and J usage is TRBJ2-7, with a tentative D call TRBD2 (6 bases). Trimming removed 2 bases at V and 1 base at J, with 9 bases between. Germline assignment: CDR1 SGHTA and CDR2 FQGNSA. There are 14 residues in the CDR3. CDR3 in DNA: TGTGCCAGCAGCTTAAGGGACTTATCCTACGAGCAGTACTTC. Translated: CASSLRDLSYEQYF.

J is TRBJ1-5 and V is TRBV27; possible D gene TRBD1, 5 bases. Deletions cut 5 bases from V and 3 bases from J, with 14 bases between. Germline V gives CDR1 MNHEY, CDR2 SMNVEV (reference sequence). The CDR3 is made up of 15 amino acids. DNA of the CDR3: TGTGCCAGCAGTCTCAATCGACAGAACAATCAGCCCCAGCATTTT. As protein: CASSLNRQNNQPQHF.

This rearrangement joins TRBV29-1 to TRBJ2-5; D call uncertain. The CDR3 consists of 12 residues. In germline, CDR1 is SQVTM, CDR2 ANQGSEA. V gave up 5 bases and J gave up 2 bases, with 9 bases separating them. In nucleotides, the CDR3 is TGCAGCGTTCATACAGAACAAGAGACCCAGTACTTC. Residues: CSVHTEQETQYF.

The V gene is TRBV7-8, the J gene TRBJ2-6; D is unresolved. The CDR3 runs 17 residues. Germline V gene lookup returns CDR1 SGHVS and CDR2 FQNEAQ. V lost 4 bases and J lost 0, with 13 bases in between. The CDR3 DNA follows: TGTGCCAGCAGCTCTCGATACCCTTTCTCTGGGGCCAACGTCCTGACTTTC. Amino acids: CASSSRYPFSGANVLTF.

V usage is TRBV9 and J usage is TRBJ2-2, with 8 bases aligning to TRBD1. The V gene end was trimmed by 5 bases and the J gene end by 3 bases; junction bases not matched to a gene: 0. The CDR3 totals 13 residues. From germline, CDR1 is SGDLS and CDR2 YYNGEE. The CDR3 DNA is TGTGCCAGCAGGGGACAGGACACCGGGGAGCTGTTTTTT. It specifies CASRGQDTGELFF.

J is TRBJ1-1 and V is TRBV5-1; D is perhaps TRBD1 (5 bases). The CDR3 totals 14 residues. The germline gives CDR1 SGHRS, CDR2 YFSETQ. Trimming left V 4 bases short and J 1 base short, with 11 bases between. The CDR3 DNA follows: TGCGCCAGCAGCCTGGGACGGACGAACACTGAAGCTTTCTTT. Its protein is CASSLGRTNTEAFF.

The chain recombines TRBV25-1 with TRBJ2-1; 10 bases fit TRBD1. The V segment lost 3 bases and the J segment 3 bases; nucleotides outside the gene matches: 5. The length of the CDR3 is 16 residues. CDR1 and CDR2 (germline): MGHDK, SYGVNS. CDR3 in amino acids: CASSEVRDRGYNEQFF. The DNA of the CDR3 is TGTGCCAGCAGTGAGGTCAGGGACAGGGGCTACAATGAGCAGTTCTTC.

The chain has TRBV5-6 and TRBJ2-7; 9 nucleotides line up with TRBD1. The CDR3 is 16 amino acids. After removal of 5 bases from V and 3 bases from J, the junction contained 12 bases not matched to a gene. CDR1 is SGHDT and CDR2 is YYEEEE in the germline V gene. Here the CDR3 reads CASRISGQGILYEQYF. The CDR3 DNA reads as TGTGCCAGCAGGATTTCGGGACAGGGTATACTCTACGAGCAGTACTTC.

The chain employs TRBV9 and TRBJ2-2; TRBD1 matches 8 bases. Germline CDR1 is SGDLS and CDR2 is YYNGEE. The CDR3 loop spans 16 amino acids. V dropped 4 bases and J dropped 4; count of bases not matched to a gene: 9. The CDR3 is CASSPRQGSGTGELFF. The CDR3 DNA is TGTGCCAGCAGCCCAAGACAGGGGAGCGGCACCGGGGAGCTGTTTTTT.

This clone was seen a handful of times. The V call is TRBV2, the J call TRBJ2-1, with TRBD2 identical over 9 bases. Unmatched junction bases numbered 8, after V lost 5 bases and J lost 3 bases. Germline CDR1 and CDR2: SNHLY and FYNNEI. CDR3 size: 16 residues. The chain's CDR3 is CASSYLAGGFYNEQFF. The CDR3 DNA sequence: TGTGCCAGCAGTTATCTCGCGGGAGGGTTCTACAATGAGCAGTTCTTC.

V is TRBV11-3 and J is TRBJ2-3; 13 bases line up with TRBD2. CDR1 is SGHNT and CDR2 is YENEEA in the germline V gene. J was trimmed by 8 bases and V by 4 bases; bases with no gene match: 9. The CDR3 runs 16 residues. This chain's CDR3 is CASSSWTSGSSGTQYF. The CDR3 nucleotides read TGTGCCAGCAGCTCGTGGACTAGCGGGAGTAGTGGTACGCAGTATTTT.

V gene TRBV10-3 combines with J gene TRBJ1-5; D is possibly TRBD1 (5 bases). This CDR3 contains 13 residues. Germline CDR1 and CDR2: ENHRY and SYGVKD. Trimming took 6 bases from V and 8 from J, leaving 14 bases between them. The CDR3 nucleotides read TGTGCCATCAGCGGACAAAAAGGAGAGCCCCAGCATTTT. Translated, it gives CAISGQKGEPQHF.